One and the same sample provided the 25 T cell receptor beta chains below, sequenced in a study of shared clonotypes between healthy human individuals. Measured with immunoSEQ multiplex PCR; TCRdb has only the in-frame clones, and not every one. The sample contains some 92,000 clones, more than 45% of which appear only once. Sequencing used PBMCs. The source is a woman between 35 and 50 years old in good health. Some clones in this sample may be carry-over from other donors' samples.

In the case of this clone: It is likely a read error: a sequence one base away is far more abundant. The rearrangement uses TRBV4-2 and TRBJ2-6; D unclear. This CDR3 is 17 amino acids long. Germline V gene data show CDR1 as LGHNA and CDR2 as YNFKEQ. Between the trimmed V and J ends, which lost 8 bases and 0 bases, there was a span of 17 bases. The CDR3 nucleotides read TGTGCCAGCGTATGGAGCGAAACCTCCTCTGGGGCCAACGTCCTGACTTTC. Residues: CASVWSETSSGANVLTF.

The chain combines TRBV11-2 with TRBJ2-7; 8 positions match TRBD2. V was clipped by 1 base and J by 7 bases; unmatched bases: 6. CDR3 length equals 14 residues. Germline V gives CDR1 SGHAT, CDR2 FQNNGV. CDR3: CASSLGVAGSEQYF. CDR3 nucleotides: TGTGCCAGCAGCTTAGGTGTAGCGGGGTCGGAGCAGTACTTC. Using reference TRBV11-2 and TRBJ2-7 for the parts outside the CDR3, the full variable domain is EAGVAQSPRYKIIEKRQSVAFWCNPISGHATLYWYQQILGQGPKLLIQFQNNGVVDDSQLPKDRFSAERLKGVDSTLKIQPAKLEDSAVYLCASSLGVAGSEQYFGPGTRLTVT.

This clone has ten or more counts. The rearrangement joins TRBV10-3 to TRBJ1-5, with D perhaps TRBD1 (5 bases). Trimming pared 0 bases from V and 0 bases from J, leaving 9 bases between. From germline, CDR1 is ENHRY and CDR2 SYGVKD. This CDR3 region has 16 residues. In DNA, the CDR3 is TGTGCCATCAGTGAGTCAGGGAGGGGTAGCAATCAGCCCCAGCATTTT. This sequence encodes CAISESGRGSNQPQHF.

The chain is built from TRBV6-1 and TRBJ2-7, with TRBD1 matching over 11 bases. The CDR3 sequence is 15 residues long. CDR1 MNHNS and CDR2 SASEGT come from the germline V gene. V lost 5 bases to trimming and J lost 3 bases; unmatched junction nucleotides: 6. This chain's CDR3 is CASSLTGTGGYEQYF. CDR3 DNA: TGTGCCAGCAGTTTAACCGGGACAGGGGGCTACGAGCAGTACTTC.

At least ten counts were recorded for this clone. The chain is built from TRBV5-1 and TRBJ2-3, with D maybe TRBD2 (6 bases). The germline CDR1 and CDR2 sequences are SGHRS and YFSETQ. V shed 4 bases and J shed 4 bases, with 13 bases lying between them. The CDR3 extends over 14 amino acids. CDR3 coding DNA: TGCGCCAGCAGCCTGGACTACTTGCCAGATACGCAGTATTTT. This translates into CASSLDYLPDTQYF.

This clone was detected many times. The chain carries TRBV6-6 and TRBJ1-2, with D perhaps matching TRBD1 (5 bases). CDR1 MNHNY and CDR2 SVGAGI come from the germline V gene (reference sequence). The length of the CDR3 is 15 residues. The germline V and J ends were trimmed by 4 bases and 2 bases, with 14 bases remaining between them. CDR3 in amino acids: CASSFQGTSNYGYTF. The CDR3 bases are TGTGCCAGCAGTTTTCAGGGAACTTCCAACTATGGCTACACCTTC.

The chain joins TRBV30 to TRBJ2-3; 11 bases agree with TRBD2. The CDR3 contains 15 residues. V shed 3 bases and J 5 bases; nucleotides not matched to a gene: 7. Germline CDR1 and CDR2: GTSNPN and SVGIG (reference sequence). The CDR3 sequence: CAWRRKGLAGDTQYF. CDR3 coding DNA: TGTGCCTGGAGACGTAAAGGACTAGCGGGAGATACGCAGTATTTT.

The V gene is TRBV21-1, the J gene TRBJ2-6. TRBV21-1 constitutes a pseudogene. The CDR3 runs to 18 residues. This CDR3 reads CASSKPERPYSGANVLTF. The CDR3, as DNA: TGTGCCAGCAGCAAACCAGAAAGACCGTACTCTGGGGCCAACGTCCTGACTTTC.

J is TRBJ2-1 and V is TRBV7-2, with 10 bases lining up with TRBD2. CDR1 is SGHTA and CDR2 is FQGNSA in the germline V gene. V lost 3 bases and J lost 8; bases outside the gene matches: 7. The CDR3 runs 15 residues. The CDR3 DNA follows: TGTGCCAGCAGCTTTGCCGGGACTAGCGCCCATGAGCAGTTCTTC. Its translation: CASSFAGTSAHEQFF. The whole variable domain, filled in from reference TRBV7-2 and TRBJ2-1, reads GAGVSQSPSNKVTEKGKDVELRCDPISGHTALYWYRQSLGQGLEFLIYFQGNSAPDKSGLPSDRFSAERTGGSVSTLTIQRTQQEDSAVYLCASSFAGTSAHEQFFGPGTRLTVL.

This clone has a handful of counts. The J gene is TRBJ2-7, the V gene TRBV4-3; D remains unclear. CDR3 length equals 16 residues. V dropped 0 bases and J dropped 3 bases, with 15 bases sitting between them. Germline V gene sequence: CDR1 LGHNA, CDR2 YSLEER. This CDR3 is CASSQEWLGINYEQYF. The DNA of the CDR3 is TGCGCCAGCAGCCAAGAGTGGCTAGGAATTAACTACGAGCAGTACTTC.

The chain recombines TRBV4-1 with TRBJ1-5, with D maybe TRBD1 (5 bases). The CDR3 spans 15 residues. From germline, CDR1 is MGHRA and CDR2 YSYEKL. Between the trimmed V and J ends, which lost 4 bases and 4 bases, there was a span of 14 bases. CDR3 DNA: TGCGCCAGCAGCCCTTCTGGGGCAGTAAATCAGCCCCAGCATTTT. Encoded protein: CASSPSGAVNQPQHF.

V is TRBV6-1 and J is TRBJ1-5; perhaps TRBD1 as D (5 bases). The CDR3 contains 13 residues. The germline V and J ends were trimmed by 4 bases and 9 bases, with 13 bases remaining between them. Germline V CDR1 and CDR2: MNHNS, SASEGT. The CDR3 loop is CASSADRDRPQHF. CDR3 nucleotides: TGTGCCAGCAGTGCCGACAGAGATCGGCCCCAGCATTTT.

This clone was recorded only once. Relative to the germline gene, one junction end is altered; a read error may explain this. The same CDR3 arises from other DNA sequences in this sample as well. CDR3 amino acids: CASRAPEPYEQYF. DNA for the CDR3: TGCGCCAGCAGGGCCCCGGAACCCTACGAGCAGTACTTC. The J gene is TRBJ2-7, the V gene TRBV2; possible D gene TRBD1, 5 bases. The CDR3 contains 13 residues. The germline CDR1 and CDR2 sequences are SNHLY and FYNNEI.

This clone was recorded at least ten times. The same CDR3 arises from other DNA sequences in this sample as well. The rearrangement links TRBV30 to TRBJ2-5; D ambiguous. V shed 0 bases and J shed 6 bases, with 14 bases lying between them. The germline V gene encodes CDR1 GTSNPN and CDR2 SVGIG (reference sequence). The CDR3 consists of 14 residues. The CDR3, as DNA: TGTGCCTGGAGTGTAATTCCCGGCAGGAAGACCCAGTACTTC. Residues: CAWSVIPGRKTQYF. The whole variable domain, filled in from reference TRBV30 and TRBJ2-5, reads SQTIHQWPATLVQPVGSPLSLECTVEGTSNPNLYWYRQAAGRGLQLLFYSVGIGQISSEVPQNLSASRPQDRQFILSSKKLLLSDSGFYLCAWSVIPGRKTQYFGPGTRLLVL.

The chain has TRBV15 and TRBJ2-7, with D unclear. Germline lookup yields CDR1 LNHNV and CDR2 YYDKDF (reference sequence). The CDR3 is 14 residues long. Trimming removed 0 bases at V and 2 bases at J, with 8 bases between. CDR3 sequence reads: CATSRDPRTYEQYF. In nucleotides, the CDR3 is TGTGCCACCAGCAGAGATCCGAGGACCTACGAGCAGTACTTC. The full variable domain, completed using reference TRBV15 and TRBJ2-7, is DAMVIQNPRYQVTQFGKPVTLSCSQTLNHNVMYWYQQKSSQAPKLLFHYYDKDFNNEADTPDNFQSRRPNTSFCFLDIRSPGLGDTAMYLCATSRDPRTYEQYFGPGTRLTVT.

This clone showed up just a few times. V is TRBV28 and J is TRBJ2-7; D may be TRBD2 (5 bases). Trimming shortened V by 7 bases and J by 3 bases, and 10 bases separated the two germline ends. The CDR3 contains 12 residues. Germline CDR1 and CDR2: MDHEN and SYDVKM. CDR3 amino acids: CASKGLVYEQYF. The CDR3 region has the DNA TGTGCCAGCAAAGGACTCGTCTACGAGCAGTACTTC.

This clone showed up many times. The chain combines TRBV30 with TRBJ1-2; 8 bases match TRBD1. The CDR3 is 15 amino acids. Germline loops: CDR1 GTSNPN, CDR2 SVGIG (reference sequence). The V and J ends lost 5 bases and 4 bases, in that order; junction bases with no gene match: 12. The CDR3 sequence: CAWQEDRDGTYGYTF. Here the CDR3 DNA reads TGTGCCTGGCAAGAGGACAGGGACGGTACCTATGGCTACACCTTC.

The genes are TRBV15 and TRBJ2-3, with 9 bases aligning to TRBD1. CDR3 length: 19 residues. Germline V gene lookup returns CDR1 LNHNV and CDR2 YYDKDF (reference sequence). The V and J ends lost 0 bases and 4 bases, in that order; junction bases with no gene match: 14. In DNA, the CDR3 is TGTGCCACCAGCAGAGATCGGGGACAGGGTGAAAGTTACGCAGATACGCAGTATTTT. Its translation: CATSRDRGQGESYADTQYF.

This clone was seen only a few times. J is TRBJ1-5 and V is TRBV5-1; D is undetermined. V dropped 4 bases and J dropped 7 bases, with 15 bases sitting between them. The length of the CDR3 is 14 residues. Germline CDR1 is SGHRS and CDR2 is YFSETQ. CDR3 sequence (DNA): TGCGCCAGCAGCCCACCCCCGGGTGGGCAGCCCCAGCATTTT. It codes for CASSPPPGGQPQHF.

The sample holds a few counts of this clone. The genes are TRBV5-1 and TRBJ2-7; the D call may be TRBD1 or TRBD2 (5 bases each). Germline V gives CDR1 SGHRS, CDR2 YFSETQ. The germline V and J ends were trimmed by 3 bases and 5 bases, with 9 bases remaining between them. The CDR3 totals 12 residues. The CDR3, as DNA: TGCGCCAGCAGCTGGGACGGGGACGAGCAGTACTTC. Translated, it gives CASSWDGDEQYF. Using reference TRBV5-1 and TRBJ2-7 for the parts outside the CDR3, the full variable domain is KAGVTQTPRYLIKTRGQQVTLSCSPISGHRSVSWYQQTPGQGLQFLFEYFSETQRNKGNFPGRFSGRQFSNSRSEMNVSTLELGDSALYLCASSWDGDEQYFGPGTRLTVT.

The CDR3 DNA reads TGTGCCAGCAGCGTAGATGGGGGGCTAGGAAACACCATATATTTT. It encodes CASSVDGGLGNTIYF. V gene TRBV9 combines with J gene TRBJ1-3, with TRBD1 as a possible D gene (6 bases). The length of the CDR3 is 15 residues. CDR1 and CDR2 (germline): SGDLS, YYNGEE. Trimming took off 0 bases at V and 4 bases at J, with 11 bases between the two ends.

The CDR3 DNA is TGCGCCAGCAGCCAAGCCCCTTTGAAGGGGAGGAACACTGAAGCTTTCTTT. The encoded protein is CASSQAPLKGRNTEAFF. The chain links TRBV4-3 to TRBJ1-1, with a possible D match to TRBD1 (5 bases). The length of the CDR3 is 17 residues. CDR1 and CDR2 (germline): LGHNA, YSLEER. V lost 1 base, J lost 1 base, and 16 bases lay in between.

This rearrangement joins TRBV2 to TRBJ2-7; D perhaps matches TRBD2 (7 bases). Between the trimmed V and J ends, which lost 7 bases and 5 bases, there was a span of 18 bases. Germline V gives CDR1 SNHLY, CDR2 FYNNEI. The CDR3 is made up of 14 amino acids. CDR3 in DNA: TGTGCCAGCATCCCCTTGGGGGGGCGTGACGAGCAGTACTTC. Its protein product is CASIPLGGRDEQYF.

This clone was seen once. A far larger clone is just one base off, so this is likely a read error. The CDR3 does not end in the conserved phenylalanine or tryptophan, so this is likely a read error. The chain combines TRBV28 with TRBJ2-7, with 8 positions matching TRBD1. After removal of 6 bases from V and 5 bases from J, the junction contained 12 bases not matched to a gene. This CDR3 is built from 15 residues. The germline V gene has CDR1 MDHEN and CDR2 SYDVKM. CDR3 loop: CASSASDRDSHEQYL. In nucleotides, the CDR3 is TGTGCCAGCAGCGCATCGGACAGGGACAGCCACGAGCAGTACCTC.

J is TRBJ1-1 and V is TRBV4-3, with D tentatively TRBD1 (5 bases). CDR3 length equals 14 residues. Deletions cut 2 bases from V and 6 bases from J, with 13 bases between. The germline gives CDR1 LGHNA, CDR2 YSLEER. CDR3 DNA: TGCGCCAGCAGCCAACTGGGACCCGTCGCTGAAGCTTTCTTT. It specifies CASSQLGPVAEAFF.